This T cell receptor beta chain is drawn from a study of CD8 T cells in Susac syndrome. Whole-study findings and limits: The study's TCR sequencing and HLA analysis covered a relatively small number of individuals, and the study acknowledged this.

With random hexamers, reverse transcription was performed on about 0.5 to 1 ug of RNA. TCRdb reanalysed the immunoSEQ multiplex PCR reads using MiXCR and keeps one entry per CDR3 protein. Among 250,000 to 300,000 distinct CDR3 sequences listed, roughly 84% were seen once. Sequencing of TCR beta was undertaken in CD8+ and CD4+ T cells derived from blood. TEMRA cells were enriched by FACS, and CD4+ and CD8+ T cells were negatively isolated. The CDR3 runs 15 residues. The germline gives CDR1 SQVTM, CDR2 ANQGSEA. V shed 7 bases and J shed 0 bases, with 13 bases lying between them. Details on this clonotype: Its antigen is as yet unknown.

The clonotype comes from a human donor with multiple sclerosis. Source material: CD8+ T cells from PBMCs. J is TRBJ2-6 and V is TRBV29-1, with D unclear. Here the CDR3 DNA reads TGCAGCGCCGCTCTGCGAGTCTCTGGGGCCAACGTCCTGACTTTC. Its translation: CSAALRVSGANVLTF.